These 26 T cell receptor beta chains came from one sample sequenced in a study of blood T cell repertoires in COVID-19. The table came from immunoSEQ multiplex PCR; TCRdb's copy has only in-frame clones and leaves some out. Here the sample spans around 100,000 clones, around 73% being singletons. Source material: peripheral blood. These receptors were obtained from a man aged 55 to 70 with active or convalescent COVID-19.

The V gene is TRBV20-1, the J gene TRBJ1-1; no definite D call. Per germline, CDR1 DFQATT and CDR2 SNEGSKA (reference sequence). V lost 1 base and J lost 11, with 11 bases in between. This CDR3 comprises 11 residues. The CDR3 sequence: CSARGAGGAFF. The CDR3 DNA reads as TGCAGTGCTAGAGGGGCCGGCGGGGCTTTCTTT.

The CDR3 region has the DNA TGTGCCAGCAGCTCGGACAGGGGAAGGGTTGAAGCTTTCTTT. It codes for CASSSDRGRVEAFF. The chain links TRBV7-2 to TRBJ1-1; 9 positions agree with TRBD1. Germline CDR1 SGHTA, CDR2 FQGNSA. This CDR3 comprises 14 residues. With V trimmed by 4 bases and J by 7 bases, 7 bases remained unmatched. Full variable domain (missing parts from reference TRBV7-2 and TRBJ1-1): GAGVSQSPSNKVTEKGKDVELRCDPISGHTALYWYRQSLGQGLEFLIYFQGNSAPDKSGLPSDRFSAERTGGSVSTLTIQRTQQEDSAVYLCASSSDRGRVEAFFGQGTRLTVV.

The rearrangement joins TRBV19 to TRBJ1-1; the D is unclear. CDR1 and CDR2 (germline): LNHDA, SQIVND (reference sequence). This CDR3 spans 13 amino acids. Trimming took off 7 bases at V and 0 bases at J, with 9 bases between the two ends. The CDR3: CASMARLNTEAFF. CDR3 in DNA: TGTGCCAGTATGGCCAGGCTGAACACTGAAGCTTTCTTT.

This chain uses TRBV4-1 with TRBJ1-5; no firm D call. The V gene's germline CDR1 is MGHRA and CDR2 YSYEKL. Trimming shortened V by 3 bases and J by 6 bases, and 9 bases separated the two germline ends. There are 13 residues in the CDR3. The CDR3 protein is CASSQGRAQPQHF. DNA of the CDR3: TGCGCCAGCAGCCAGGGGAGGGCTCAGCCCCAGCATTTT.

The V and J genes are TRBV6-5 and TRBJ2-1; 10 bases map to TRBD2. The CDR3 length is 15 residues. Germline trimming cut 2 bases from V and 9 bases from J; bases unmatched to any gene: 7. Germline V gene lookup returns CDR1 MNHEY and CDR2 SVGAGI. The CDR3 sequence: CASSYEAGGYSEQFF. In DNA form, the CDR3 reads TGTGCCAGCAGTTACGAAGCGGGAGGGTATAGTGAGCAGTTCTTC.

The count of this clone is one. The chain carries TRBV7-2 and TRBJ2-5; D unresolved. The CDR3 runs 11 residues. Germline V lookup: CDR1 SGHTA, CDR2 FQGNSA. V lost 6 bases and J lost 5, with 7 bases in between. CDR3 DNA sequence: TGTGCCAGCAGTGTCTTGGAGACCCAGTACTTC. Protein: CASSVLETQYF.

The rearrangement uses TRBV10-3 and TRBJ2-3, with a tentative D call TRBD1 (6 bases). Trimming stripped 8 bases from V and 3 bases from J, with 12 bases between. The length of the CDR3 is 13 residues. Per the germline V gene, CDR1 is ENHRY and CDR2 is SYGVKD. The CDR3 nucleotides read TGTGCCATCTCGGGACACCGAACAGATACGCAGTATTTT. It is translated as CAISGHRTDTQYF.

The chain's CDR3 is CASSEPGTGDGYTF. CDR3 nucleotides: TGTGCCAGCAGTGAACCCGGGACAGGGGATGGCTACACCTTC. The V call is TRBV28, the J call TRBJ1-2; the match to TRBD1 covers 10 bases. The CDR3 contains 14 residues. The V gene's germline CDR1 is MDHEN and CDR2 SYDVKM. J lost 6 bases, V lost 5 bases, and 6 bases had no gene match.

The chain joins TRBV28 to TRBJ1-4; 8 bases line up with TRBD1. With V trimmed by 6 bases and J by 8 bases, 17 bases remained unmatched. CDR1 MDHEN and CDR2 SYDVKM come from the germline V gene. CDR3 length equals 17 residues. The DNA of the CDR3 is TGTGCCAGCAGCCCCCGCGGGCAGGGGGCAAACTCGGAAAAACTGTTTTTT. Residues: CASSPRGQGANSEKLFF.

This chain uses TRBV7-2 with TRBJ2-2; a possible D gene is TRBD1 (5 bases). Germline V gene lookup returns CDR1 SGHTA and CDR2 FQGNSA. The CDR3 extends over 13 amino acids. The germline V and J ends were trimmed by 7 bases and 4 bases, with 10 bases remaining between them. Here the CDR3 DNA reads TGTGCCAGCAATTTTGGGGCCACCGGGGAGCTGTTTTTT. As protein: CASNFGATGELFF.

The chain combines TRBV18 with TRBJ2-1; D perhaps matches TRBD2 (7 bases). The CDR3 length is 16 residues. Germline lookup yields CDR1 KGHSH and CDR2 LQKENI. V shed 1 base and J shed 5 bases, with 15 bases lying between them. CDR3 in DNA: TGTGCCAGCTCACCACGTGGCGGGGGCCTCAACAATGAGCAGTTCTTC. It specifies CASSPRGGGLNNEQFF.

The chain couples TRBV9 to TRBJ2-3; 8 bases line up with TRBD2. CDR3 length: 16 amino acids. Germline assignment: CDR1 SGDLS and CDR2 YYNGEE. V lost 0 bases, J lost 0 bases, and 3 bases stayed unmatched. DNA for the CDR3: TGTGCCAGCAGCGTAGGTCCTAGCGGGAGCACAGATACGCAGTATTTT. It is translated as CASSVGPSGSTDTQYF.

The chain uses TRBV5-1 and TRBJ2-1, with 11 positions matching TRBD2. Germline V gives CDR1 SGHRS, CDR2 YFSETQ. The CDR3 runs to 16 residues. With V trimmed by 4 bases and J by 0 bases, 3 bases remained unmatched. The CDR3 loop is CASSGTSGYSYNEQFF. The CDR3, as DNA: TGCGCCAGCAGCGGGACTAGCGGTTACTCCTACAATGAGCAGTTCTTC. Complete variable domain (other parts from reference TRBV5-1 and TRBJ2-1): KAGVTQTPRYLIKTRGQQVTLSCSPISGHRSVSWYQQTPGQGLQFLFEYFSETQRNKGNFPGRFSGRQFSNSRSEMNVSTLELGDSALYLCASSGTSGYSYNEQFFGPGTRLTVL.

A note on this clone: Sequence at one end of the junction differs from germline and may be a read error. The V and J genes are TRBV11-2 and TRBJ1-6; unclear D gene. The germline CDR1 and CDR2 sequences are SGHAT and FQNNGV. This CDR3 comprises 15 residues. The CDR3 here is CVSSFSATNNSPLHF. Written as DNA, the CDR3 is TGTGTCAGCAGCTTTAGCGCGACTAATAATTCACCCCTCCACTTT.

This chain joins TRBV11-2 and TRBJ2-3, with D uncertain. The V end was cut by 2 bases, the J end by 2 bases, with 14 bases between. Per germline, CDR1 SGHAT and CDR2 FQNNGV. The CDR3 sequence is 16 residues long. CDR3 amino acids: CASSLSVLLSTDTQYF. The CDR3 DNA reads TGTGCCAGCAGCTTATCGGTCCTACTCTCCACAGATACGCAGTATTTT.

V usage is TRBV18 and J usage is TRBJ2-3; possibly TRBD2 for D (5 bases). The CDR3 is 13 amino acids. Deletions cut 5 bases from V and 1 base from J, with 7 bases between. Germline V gene data show CDR1 as KGHSH and CDR2 as LQKENI. CDR3 bases: TGTGCCAGCTCAACCGGGGGCACAGATACGCAGTATTTT. It encodes CASSTGGTDTQYF.

The gene calls are TRBV15 and TRBJ2-3; D possibly corresponds to TRBD1 (5 bases). V was pared by 3 bases and J by 7 bases, with 11 bases between. Looked up from germline, CDR1 is LNHNV and CDR2 is YYDKDF (reference sequence). This CDR3 has 13 amino acids. The CDR3, as DNA: TGTGCCACCAGCAGGATGACAGAGAATACGCAGTATTTT. It encodes CATSRMTENTQYF.

In this sample, this clone turned up a few times. V gene TRBV14 combines with J gene TRBJ2-3; a weak D match, TRBD1 (6 bases). This CDR3 has 13 amino acids. Germline-derived CDR1 and CDR2 are SGHDN and FVKESK. Trimming shortened V by 8 bases and J by 3 bases, and 12 bases separated the two germline ends. The CDR3 is CASALQGTDTQYF. The CDR3 DNA sequence: TGTGCCAGCGCGTTACAGGGAACAGATACGCAGTATTTT. Based on the CDR3 plus reference TRBV14 and TRBJ2-3, the full variable domain is EAGVTQFPSHSVIEKGQTVTLRCDPISGHDNLYWYRRVMGKEIKFLLHFVKESKQDESGMPNNRFLAERTGGTYSTLKVQPAELEDSGVYFCASALQGTDTQYFGPGTRLTVL.

The chain couples TRBV6-2 or TRBV6-3 to TRBJ1-1, with 7 bases matching TRBD1. Per germline, CDR1 MNHEY and CDR2 SVGEGT. With 5 bases clipped from V and 11 bases from J, the junction kept 5 bases outside the gene matches. This CDR3 contains 11 residues. CDR3 in DNA: TGTGCCAGCAGTAACAGGGGTCTGGCTTTCTTT. Translating it yields CASSNRGLAFF.

The chain joins TRBV6-1 to TRBJ2-7; D possibly corresponds to TRBD2 (5 bases). The CDR3 length is 15 residues. V shed 1 base and J shed 3 bases, with 13 bases lying between them. CDR1 is MNHNS, CDR2 SASEGT, per germline. The CDR3 is CASSEEFSDVYEQYF. In DNA, the CDR3 is TGTGCCAGCAGTGAAGAGTTTAGCGACGTCTACGAGCAGTACTTC.

This clone was counted many times. In nucleotides, the CDR3 is TGTGCCAGCACCCCGGACTATTACGAGCAGTACGTC. Protein: CASTPDYYEQYV. V usage is TRBV12-3 or TRBV12-4 and J usage is TRBJ2-7, with a tentative D call TRBD2 (6 bases). This CDR3 region has 12 residues. The ends were cut back, 7 bases at V and 4 bases at J, with 11 bases in the middle.

V and J are TRBV30 and TRBJ1-6; a possible D gene is TRBD1 (6 bases). V was clipped by 6 bases and J by 1 base, with 10 bases between them. Germline loops: CDR1 GTSNPN, CDR2 SVGIG (reference sequence). The CDR3 runs to 14 residues. The CDR3 nucleotides are TGTGCCTGTTACAGGGAATCCTATAATTCACCCCTCCACTTT. The encoded protein is CACYRESYNSPLHF.

In its sample, this clone was seen many times. This chain links TRBV6-1 with TRBJ2-7, with 12 positions matching TRBD1. This CDR3 has 16 amino acids. After removal of 2 bases from V and 3 bases from J, the junction contained 5 bases not matched to a gene. CDR1 and CDR2 from the germline V gene are MNHNS and SASEGT. The CDR3 is CASSERGTGGFYEQYF. CDR3 nucleotide sequence: TGTGCCAGCAGTGAAAGGGGGACAGGGGGCTTCTACGAGCAGTACTTC.

V gene TRBV27 combines with J gene TRBJ2-3, with no clear D. This CDR3 contains 14 residues. Germline V gives CDR1 MNHEY, CDR2 SMNVEV (reference sequence). V shed 8 bases and J shed 0 bases, with 12 bases lying between them. CDR3 in amino acids: CASRRLASTDTQYF. In nucleotides, the CDR3 is TGTGCCAGCCGCAGACTCGCTAGCACAGATACGCAGTATTTT.

In nucleotides, the CDR3 is TGTGCCAGTAGGACGTGGGGCGGCAATCAGCCCCAGCATTTT. This gives the protein CASRTWGGNQPQHF. The V call is TRBV2, the J call TRBJ1-5; TRBD1 is a possible D gene (5 bases). V was trimmed by 9 bases and J by 2 bases, leaving 14 bases between them. Germline CDR1 and CDR2: SNHLY and FYNNEI. The CDR3 covers 14 residues. Full variable domain (rest looked up from reference TRBV2 and TRBJ1-5): EPEVTQTPSHQVTQMGQEVILRCVPISNHLYFYWYRQILGQKVEFLVSFYNNEISEKSEIFDDQFSVERPDGSNFTLKIRSTKLEDSAMYFCASRTWGGNQPQHFGDGTRLSIL.

The V call is TRBV2, the J call TRBJ2-5, with D maybe TRBD2 (5 bases). From germline, CDR1 is SNHLY and CDR2 FYNNEI. V dropped 2 bases and J dropped 2 bases, with 12 bases sitting between them. This CDR3 is 15 amino acids long. CDR3 in DNA: TGTGCCAGCAGTGAAAGAGGGCAAAGACAAGAGACCCAGTACTTC. Protein: CASSERGQRQETQYF.